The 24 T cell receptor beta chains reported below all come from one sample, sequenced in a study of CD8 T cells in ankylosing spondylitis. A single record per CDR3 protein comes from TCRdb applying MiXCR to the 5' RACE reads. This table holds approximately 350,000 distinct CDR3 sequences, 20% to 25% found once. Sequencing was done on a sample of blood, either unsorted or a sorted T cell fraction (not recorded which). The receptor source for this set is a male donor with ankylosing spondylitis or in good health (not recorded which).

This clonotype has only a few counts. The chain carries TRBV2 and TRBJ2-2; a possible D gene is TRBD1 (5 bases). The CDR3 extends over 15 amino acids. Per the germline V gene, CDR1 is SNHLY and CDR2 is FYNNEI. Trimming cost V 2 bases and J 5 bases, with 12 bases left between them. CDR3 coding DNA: TGTGCCAGCAGTGAACACGGCCCAGGGACCGGGGAGCTGTTTTTT. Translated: CASSEHGPGTGELFF. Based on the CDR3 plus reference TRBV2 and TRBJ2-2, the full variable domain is EPEVTQTPSHQVTQMGQEVILRCVPISNHLYFYWYRQILGQKVEFLVSFYNNEISEKSEIFDDQFSVERPDGSNFTLKIRSTKLEDSAMYFCASSEHGPGTGELFFGEGSRLTVL.

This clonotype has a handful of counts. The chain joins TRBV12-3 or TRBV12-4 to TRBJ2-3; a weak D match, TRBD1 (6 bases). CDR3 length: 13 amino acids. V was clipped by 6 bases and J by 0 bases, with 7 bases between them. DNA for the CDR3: TGTGCCAGCAGCAGGGGAAGCACAGATACGCAGTATTTT. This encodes CASSRGSTDTQYF.

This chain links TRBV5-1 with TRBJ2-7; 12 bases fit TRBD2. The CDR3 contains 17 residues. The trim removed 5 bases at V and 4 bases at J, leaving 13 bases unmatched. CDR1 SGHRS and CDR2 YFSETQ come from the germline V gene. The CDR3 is CASSPSLAGGPKYEQYF. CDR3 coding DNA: TGCGCCAGCAGTCCGTCACTAGCGGGGGGTCCAAAATACGAGCAGTACTTC.

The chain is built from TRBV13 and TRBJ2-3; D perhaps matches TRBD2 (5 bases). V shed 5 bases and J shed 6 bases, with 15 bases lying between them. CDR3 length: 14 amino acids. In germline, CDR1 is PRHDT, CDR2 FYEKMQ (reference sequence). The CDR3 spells CASSMGRGGDTQYF. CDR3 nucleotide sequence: TGTGCCAGCAGCATGGGAAGAGGCGGGGATACGCAGTATTTT.

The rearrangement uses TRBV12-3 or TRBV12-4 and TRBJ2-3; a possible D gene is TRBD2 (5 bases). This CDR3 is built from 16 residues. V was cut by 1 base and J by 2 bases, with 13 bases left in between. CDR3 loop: CASSLGGSANTDTQYF. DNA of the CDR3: TGTGCCAGCAGTTTAGGGGGTAGCGCAAACACAGATACGCAGTATTTT.

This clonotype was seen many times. The CDR3 here is CASSHTSIPGPEGYEQYF. As DNA, the CDR3 is TGTGCCAGCAGCCATACTTCAATTCCGGGCCCCGAGGGCTACGAGCAGTACTTC. The chain recombines TRBV3-1 with TRBJ2-7, with D maybe TRBD2 (5 bases). V lost 3 bases and J lost 3, with 24 bases in between. The CDR3 runs to 18 residues. The germline CDR1 and CDR2 sequences are LGHDT and YNNKEL (reference sequence).

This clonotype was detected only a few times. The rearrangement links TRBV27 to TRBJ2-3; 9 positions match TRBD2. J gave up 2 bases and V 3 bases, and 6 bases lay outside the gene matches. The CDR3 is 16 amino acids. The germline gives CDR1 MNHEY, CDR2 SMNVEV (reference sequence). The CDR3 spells CASSLLAGGFTDTQYF. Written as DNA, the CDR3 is TGTGCCAGCAGTTTGTTGGCGGGGGGGTTCACAGATACGCAGTATTTT.

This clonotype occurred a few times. The CDR3 spells CSASRTASLSSYEQYF. CDR3 sequence (DNA): TGCAGTGCTAGTAGGACCGCCTCCCTGAGCTCCTACGAGCAGTACTTC. V gene TRBV20-1 combines with J gene TRBJ2-7, with no clear D. CDR3 length: 16 residues. The germline gives CDR1 DFQATT, CDR2 SNEGSKA (reference sequence). V shed 3 bases and J shed 0 bases, with 18 bases lying between them.

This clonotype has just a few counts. The CDR3, as DNA: TGTGCCAGCAGCCTGGTTTATAGCAATCAGCCCCAGCATTTT. Its protein product is CASSLVYSNQPQHF. V gene TRBV12-3 or TRBV12-4 combines with J gene TRBJ1-5; D gene ambiguous. The CDR3 runs 14 residues. Trimming took off 6 bases at V and 0 bases at J, with 9 bases between the two ends.

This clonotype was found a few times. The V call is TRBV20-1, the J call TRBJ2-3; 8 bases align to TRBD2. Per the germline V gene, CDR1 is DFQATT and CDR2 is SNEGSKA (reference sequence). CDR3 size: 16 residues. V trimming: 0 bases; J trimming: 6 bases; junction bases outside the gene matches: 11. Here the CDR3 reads CSAREIAGTEADTQYF. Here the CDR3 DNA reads TGCAGTGCTAGAGAAATAGCGGGGACGGAGGCGGATACGCAGTATTTT.

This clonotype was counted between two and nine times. CDR3 amino acids: CASSFPSGEQYF. The CDR3 nucleotides are TGTGCCAGCAGTTTTCCCTCGGGTGAGCAGTACTTC. The rearrangement links TRBV28 to TRBJ2-7; D is unresolved. The CDR3 extends over 12 amino acids. From germline, CDR1 is MDHEN and CDR2 SYDVKM. V dropped 3 bases and J dropped 7 bases, with 10 bases sitting between them.

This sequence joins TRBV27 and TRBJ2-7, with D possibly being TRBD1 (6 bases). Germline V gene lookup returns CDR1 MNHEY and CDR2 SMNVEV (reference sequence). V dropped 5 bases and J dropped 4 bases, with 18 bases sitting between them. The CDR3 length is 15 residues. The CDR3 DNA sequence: TGTGCCAGCAGTCTTTCTGGGGGCGCCGGTTACGAGCAGTACTTC. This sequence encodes CASSLSGGAGYEQYF.

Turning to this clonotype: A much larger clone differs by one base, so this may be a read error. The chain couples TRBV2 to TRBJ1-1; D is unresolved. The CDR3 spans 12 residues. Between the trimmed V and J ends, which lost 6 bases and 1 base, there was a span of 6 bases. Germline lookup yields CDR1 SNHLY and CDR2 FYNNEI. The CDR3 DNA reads TGTGCCAGCAGGCCAGGGAACACTGAAGCTTTCTTT. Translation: CASRPGNTEAFF.

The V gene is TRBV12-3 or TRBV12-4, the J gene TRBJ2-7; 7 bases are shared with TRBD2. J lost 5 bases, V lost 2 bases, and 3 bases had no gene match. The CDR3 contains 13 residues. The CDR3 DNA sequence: TGTGCCAGCAGTTTATGGGGAGGGGACGAGCAGTACTTC. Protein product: CASSLWGGDEQYF.

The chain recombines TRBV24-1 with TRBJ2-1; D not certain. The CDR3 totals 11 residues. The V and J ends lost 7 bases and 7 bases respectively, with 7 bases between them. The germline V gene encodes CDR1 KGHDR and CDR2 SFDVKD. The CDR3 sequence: CATRNGNEQFF. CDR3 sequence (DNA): TGTGCCACCAGAAATGGGAATGAGCAGTTCTTC.

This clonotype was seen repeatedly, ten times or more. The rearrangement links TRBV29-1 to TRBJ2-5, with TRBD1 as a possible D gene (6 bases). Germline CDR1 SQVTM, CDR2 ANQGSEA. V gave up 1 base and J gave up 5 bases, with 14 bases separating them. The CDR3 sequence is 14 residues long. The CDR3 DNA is TGCAGCGTTGAAGGTATCCAGGGGCGGGAGACCCAGTACTTC. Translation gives CSVEGIQGRETQYF.

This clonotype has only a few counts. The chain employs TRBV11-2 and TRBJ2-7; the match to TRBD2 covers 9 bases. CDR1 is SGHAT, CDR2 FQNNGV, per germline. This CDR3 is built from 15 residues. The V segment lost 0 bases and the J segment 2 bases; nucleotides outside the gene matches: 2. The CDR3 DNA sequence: TGTGCCAGCAGCTTAGATCTAGCGGGGACCTACGAGCAGTACTTC. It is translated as CASSLDLAGTYEQYF. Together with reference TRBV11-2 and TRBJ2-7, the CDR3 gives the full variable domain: EAGVAQSPRYKIIEKRQSVAFWCNPISGHATLYWYQQILGQGPKLLIQFQNNGVVDDSQLPKDRFSAERLKGVDSTLKIQPAKLEDSAVYLCASSLDLAGTYEQYFGPGTRLTVT.

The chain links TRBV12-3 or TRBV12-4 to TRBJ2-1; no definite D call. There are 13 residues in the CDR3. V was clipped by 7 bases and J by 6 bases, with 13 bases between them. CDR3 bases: TGTGCCAGCACCTCGGCCCCGGGCAATGAGCAGTTCTTC. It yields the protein CASTSAPGNEQFF.

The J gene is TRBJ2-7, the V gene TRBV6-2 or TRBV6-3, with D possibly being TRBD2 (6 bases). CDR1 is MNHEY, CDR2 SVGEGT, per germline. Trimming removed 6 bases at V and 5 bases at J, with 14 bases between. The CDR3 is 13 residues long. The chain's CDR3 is CASSPGVADEQYF. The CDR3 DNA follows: TGTGCCAGCAGCCCGGGGGTAGCGGACGAGCAGTACTTC.

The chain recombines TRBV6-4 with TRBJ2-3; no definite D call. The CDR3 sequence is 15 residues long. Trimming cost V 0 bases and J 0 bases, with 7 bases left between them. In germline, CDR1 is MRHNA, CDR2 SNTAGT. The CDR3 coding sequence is TGTGCCAGCAGTGACTCTCTGGGAAGCACAGATACGCAGTATTTT. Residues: CASSDSLGSTDTQYF.

The CDR3, as DNA: TGTGCCAGCAGCGCCACGACTAGCGGGGAGGCAGATACGCAGTATTTT. Translating gives CASSATTSGEADTQYF. The chain has TRBV7-9 and TRBJ2-3, with 11 bases aligning to TRBD2. Germline V gives CDR1 SEHNR, CDR2 FQNEAQ (reference sequence). Losses at the gene ends were 5 bases for V and 4 bases for J; bases not matched to a gene: 8. CDR3 length: 16 residues.

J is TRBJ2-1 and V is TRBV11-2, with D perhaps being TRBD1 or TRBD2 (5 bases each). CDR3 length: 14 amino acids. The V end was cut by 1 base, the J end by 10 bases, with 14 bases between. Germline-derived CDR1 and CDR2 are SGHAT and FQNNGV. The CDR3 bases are TGTGCCAGCAGCTTAGTTTTGGGGGAACGGGAGCAGTTCTTC. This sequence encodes CASSLVLGEREQFF.

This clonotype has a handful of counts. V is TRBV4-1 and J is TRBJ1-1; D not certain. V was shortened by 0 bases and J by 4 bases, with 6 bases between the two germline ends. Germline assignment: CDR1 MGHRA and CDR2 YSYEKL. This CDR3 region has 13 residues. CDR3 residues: CASSQDWATEAFF. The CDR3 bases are TGCGCCAGCAGCCAAGATTGGGCCACTGAAGCTTTCTTT.

CDR3: CASSPYPDQYNEQFF. The CDR3 DNA is TGTGCCAGCAGTCCCTACCCGGACCAGTACAATGAGCAGTTCTTC. V and J are TRBV6-1 and TRBJ2-1; D gene uncertain. With 5 bases removed from V and 4 bases from J, the gap between germline ends came to 15 bases. Germline V gives CDR1 MNHNS, CDR2 SASEGT. The CDR3 contains 15 residues.